This note documents a single TCR beta chain sequence. What it binds is not known. The ends were cut back, 0 bases at V and 7 bases at J, with 21 bases in the middle. Germline-derived CDR1 and CDR2 are SNHLY and FYNNEI. The CDR3 sequence is 17 residues long. Patients had residual fresh-frozen tumor tissue and more than two years of survival data. Amplification used 60 V beta primers and 13 J beta primers. Libraries were prepared by immunoSEQ multiplex PCR; TCRdb keeps only in-frame clonotypes and omits some of them. The sample consists of around 73,000 clones, 82% of them appearing once. The data are from a study of glioma-infiltrating T cells after dendritic cell vaccination. Background on the study: At biweekly intervals, patients got three intradermal dendritic cell vaccine injections.

General observations from the study: Only a small number of patients had complete blood and tumor samples.

J is TRBJ1-1 and V is TRBV2; D not certain. The sequence came from a human donor with glioblastoma. Specimen: blood, collected before dendritic cell vaccination. The CDR3 DNA follows: TGTGCCAGCAGTGAAGCGCTTACAGCCTCGGTCTTCGATGAAGCTTTCTTT. It codes for CASSEALTASVFDEAFF.